This T cell receptor beta chain was found in a study of identical twins. Findings of the study overall: With abundant cord blood beta clonotypes, insertions were fewer; memory repertoires showed no such pattern. Sharing of beta out-of-frame sequences by twins showed a weaker excess.

TCRdb ran MiXCR on the 5' RACE reads and lists one entry per CDR3 protein. This sample has 1,800,000 or so distinct CDR3 sequences, with about 30% found just once. On this clonotype: Its antigen is as yet unknown.

Sequencing was performed on cord blood. This TCR was recovered from a newborn girl in good health.

The CDR3 DNA reads as TGTGCCAGCAGCTTAGTATCCGTCTCGAGGTTCAATGAGCAGTACTTC. It specifies CASSLVSVSRFNEQYF. J is TRBJ2-5 and V is TRBV7-2; D is uncertain. The CDR3 has 16 residues. The germline V gene encodes CDR1 SGHTA and CDR2 FQGNSA. V lost 1 base and J lost 11, with 23 bases in between.